These T cell receptor beta chains were read from a single sample in a study of molecular identifiers for immune sequencing clone quantification. From the PCR reads, TCRdb called clonotypes with MiXCR, one entry per CDR3 protein. The table lists about 640,000 distinct CDR3 sequences, 20% of them singletons, with roughly 0.85% in the top ten. Sequencing used naive CD8+ T cells from blood, with Jurkat cell RNA spiked in. These receptors originate from a human donor in good health. Some libraries in this study had Jurkat cell RNA spiked in. Each CDR3 is given with its conserved first and last residue. A D gene is named only where the DNA matches it firmly. Clone size appears in some rows only: once, few, many, or a class for an expanded clone.

D gene	V gene	clone size	J gene	CDR3 protein	CDR3 DNA
TRBD2	TRBV20-1	many	TRBJ2-7	CSARPKGTSGSYEQYF	TGCAGTGCTAGACCTAAAGGGACTAGCGGATCCTACGAGCAGTACTTC
NA	TRBV4-3	once	TRBJ1-2	CASRPGPTSNYGYTF	TGCGCCAGCAGACCCGGGCCGACCTCTAACTATGGCTACACCTTC
NA	TRBV7-9	many	TRBJ1-3	CASSLAVAPGNTIYF	TGTGCCAGCAGCTTAGCTGTGGCGCCTGGAAACACCATATATTTT
NA	TRBV7-9	few	TRBJ2-7	CASSWGIPSREQYF	TGTGCCAGCAGCTGGGGGATCCCATCCCGCGAGCAGTACTTC
NA	TRBV27	many	TRBJ1-4	CASSLEGSNEKLFF	TGTGCCAGCAGTTTAGAGGGGTCTAATGAAAAACTGTTTTTT
NA	TRBV13	many	TRBJ1-4	CASSPGAGDEKLFF	TGTGCCAGCAGCCCAGGGGCCGGGGATGAAAAACTGTTTTTT
TRBD2	TRBV24-1	few	TRBJ2-3	CATSGWTSGITTDTQYF	TGTGCCACCAGTGGTTGGACTAGCGGGATAACCACAGATACGCAGTATTTT
NA	TRBV3-2	NA	TRBJ1-2	CASSQHARDYTF	TGTGCCAGCAGCCAACACGCCCGGGACTACACCTTC
NA	TRBV12-3/TRBV12-4	few	TRBJ2-7	CASSWRDTSSYEQYF	TGTGCCAGCAGTTGGCGGGACACCAGCTCCTACGAGCAGTACTTC
NA	TRBV25-1	many	TRBJ1-5	CASSEVGAQPQHF	TGTGCCAGCAGTGAGGTTGGGGCCCAGCCCCAGCATTTT
TRBD2	TRBV7-2	many	TRBJ2-1	CASSSSGRRYNEQFF	TGTGCCAGCAGCTCGAGCGGGAGGCGCTACAATGAGCAGTTCTTC
NA	TRBV7-2	many	TRBJ2-7	CASSLDMGPFSYEQYF	TGTGCCAGCAGCTTAGATATGGGACCCTTCTCCTACGAGCAGTACTTC
TRBD1	TRBV7-3	NA	TRBJ2-2	CASSPRGTANTGELFF	TGTGCCAGCAGCCCCCGTGGGACAGCGAACACCGGGGAGCTGTTTTTT
NA	TRBV29-1	NA	TRBJ2-1	CSVVVVRSSYNEQFF	TGCAGCGTTGTAGTGGTGAGGAGCTCCTACAATGAGCAGTTCTTC
NA	TRBV20-1	many	TRBJ2-7	CSASGNYEQYF	TGCAGTGCTAGCGGGAACTACGAGCAGTACTTC
NA	TRBV20-1	NA	TRBJ1-3	CSAREDRSSGNTIYF	TGCAGTGCTAGAGAGGACAGAAGCTCTGGAAACACCATATATTTT
NA	TRBV28	many	TRBJ2-3	CASSLEVTTDTQYF	TGTGCCAGCAGTTTAGAGGTTACCACAGATACGCAGTATTTT
NA	TRBV7-9	many	TRBJ2-2	CASSPTSGTGNTGELFF	TGTGCCAGCAGCCCTACCTCCGGGACTGGGAACACCGGGGAGCTGTTTTTT
TRBD1	TRBV6-2/TRBV6-3	few	TRBJ2-7	CASSLTGGTLYYEQYF	TGTGCCAGCAGCCTCACAGGGGGAACTCTGTACTACGAGCAGTACTTC
TRBD2	TRBV19	few	TRBJ2-1	CASSTPGGPANEQFF	TGTGCCAGTAGTACGCCGGGGGGGCCGGCCAATGAGCAGTTCTTC
NA	TRBV6-6	few	TRBJ1-5	CASSYLVSGQTNQPQHF	TGTGCCAGCAGTTACTTAGTATCTGGACAGACCAATCAGCCCCAGCATTTT
NA	TRBV28	many	TRBJ1-5	CASSPTTLSNQPQHF	TGTGCCAGCAGTCCAACTACACTGAGCAATCAGCCCCAGCATTTT
NA	TRBV2	many	TRBJ2-7	CATRRGVDPEQYF	TGTGCCACTCGACGGGGAGTGGACCCGGAGCAGTACTTC
TRBD2	TRBV20-1	NA	TRBJ2-5	CSARGGVETQYF	TGCAGTGCGCGGGGGGGGGTAGAGACCCAGTACTTC
NA	TRBV14	many	TRBJ1-3	CASSLGQYSGNTIYF	TGTGCCAGCAGCCTTGGACAGTACTCTGGAAACACCATATATTTT
NA	TRBV19	NA	TRBJ2-3	CASSIGSSTDTQYF	TGTGCCAGTAGTATAGGGAGTAGCACAGATACGCAGTATTTT
NA	TRBV6-5	many	TRBJ2-7	CASSQTSWGYEQYF	TGTGCCAGCAGCCAGACTAGTTGGGGCTACGAGCAGTACTTC
NA	TRBV29-1	many	TRBJ1-2	CSVELIYGYTF	TGCAGCGTTGAGCTGATCTATGGCTACACCTTC
NA	TRBV28	many	TRBJ2-2	CASSFGDWNTGELFF	TGTGCCAGCAGTTTTGGGGACTGGAACACCGGGGAGCTGTTTTTT
NA	TRBV28	few	TRBJ2-7	CASSLFAALIYEQYF	TGTGCCAGCAGTTTATTCGCAGCGCTAATCTACGAGCAGTACTTC
NA	TRBV20-1	many	TRBJ1-1	CSALHGTLNTEAFF	TGCAGTGCACTCCACGGCACCCTGAACACTGAAGCTTTCTTT